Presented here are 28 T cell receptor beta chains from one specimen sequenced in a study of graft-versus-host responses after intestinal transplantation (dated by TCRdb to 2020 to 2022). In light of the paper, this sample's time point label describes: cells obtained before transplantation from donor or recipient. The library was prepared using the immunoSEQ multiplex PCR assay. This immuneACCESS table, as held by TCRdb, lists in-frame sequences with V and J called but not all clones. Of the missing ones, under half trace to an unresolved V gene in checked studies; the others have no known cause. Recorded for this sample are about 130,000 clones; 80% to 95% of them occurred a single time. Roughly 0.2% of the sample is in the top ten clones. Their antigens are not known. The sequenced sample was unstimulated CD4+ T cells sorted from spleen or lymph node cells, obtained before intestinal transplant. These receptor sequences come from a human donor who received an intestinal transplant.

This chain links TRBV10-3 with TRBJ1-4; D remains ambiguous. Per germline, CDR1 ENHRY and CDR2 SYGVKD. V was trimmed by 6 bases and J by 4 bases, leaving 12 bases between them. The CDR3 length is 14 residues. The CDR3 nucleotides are TGTGCCATCAGCCCCCGGGCAGATAATGAAAAACTGTTTTTT. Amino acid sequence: CAISPRADNEKLFF.

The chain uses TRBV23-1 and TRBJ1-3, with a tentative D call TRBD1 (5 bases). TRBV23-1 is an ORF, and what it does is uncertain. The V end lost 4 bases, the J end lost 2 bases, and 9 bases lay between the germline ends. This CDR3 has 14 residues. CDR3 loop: CASSLRVPGNTIYF. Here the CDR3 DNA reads TGCGCCAGCAGTCTCAGGGTCCCTGGAAACACCATATATTTT.

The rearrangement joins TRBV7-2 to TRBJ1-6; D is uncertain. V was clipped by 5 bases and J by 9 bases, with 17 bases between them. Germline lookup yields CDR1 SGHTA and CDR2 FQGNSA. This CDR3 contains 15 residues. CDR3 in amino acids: CASSPRGVGSSPLHF. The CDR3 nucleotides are TGTGCCAGCAGCCCCCGCGGGGTCGGTAGTTCACCCCTCCACTTT.

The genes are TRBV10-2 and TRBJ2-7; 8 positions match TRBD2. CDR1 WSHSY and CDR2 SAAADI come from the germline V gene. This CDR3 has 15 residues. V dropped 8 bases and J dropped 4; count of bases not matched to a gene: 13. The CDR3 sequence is CASRGGSGITYEQYF. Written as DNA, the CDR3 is TGCGCCAGCCGCGGGGGTAGCGGGATAACATACGAGCAGTACTTC.

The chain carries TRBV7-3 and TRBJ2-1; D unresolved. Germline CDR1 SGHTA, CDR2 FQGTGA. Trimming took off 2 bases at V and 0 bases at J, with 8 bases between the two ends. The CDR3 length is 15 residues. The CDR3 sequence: CASSLGLSSYNEQFF. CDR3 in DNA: TGTGCCAGCAGCTTAGGCTTGAGCTCCTACAATGAGCAGTTCTTC.

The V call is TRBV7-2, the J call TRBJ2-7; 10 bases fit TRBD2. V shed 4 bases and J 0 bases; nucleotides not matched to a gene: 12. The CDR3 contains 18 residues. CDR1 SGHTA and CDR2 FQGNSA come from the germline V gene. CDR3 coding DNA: TGTGCCAGCAGCTCACTCCGAGGGCTAGCGGGAGCCTCCTACGAGCAGTACTTC. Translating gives CASSSLRGLAGASYEQYF.

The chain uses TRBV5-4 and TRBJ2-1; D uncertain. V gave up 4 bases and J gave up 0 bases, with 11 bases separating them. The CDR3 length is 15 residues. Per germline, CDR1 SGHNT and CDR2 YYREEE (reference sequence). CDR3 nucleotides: TGTGCCAGCAGCCCTCGGTTAAGCTCCTACAATGAGCAGTTCTTC. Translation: CASSPRLSSYNEQFF.

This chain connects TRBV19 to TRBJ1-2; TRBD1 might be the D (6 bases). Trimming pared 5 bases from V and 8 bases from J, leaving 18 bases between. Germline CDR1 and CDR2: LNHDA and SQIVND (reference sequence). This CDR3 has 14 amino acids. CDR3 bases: TGTGCCAGTAGTCGATTGGGGGCGAATTACGGCTACACCTTC. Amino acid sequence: CASSRLGANYGYTF.

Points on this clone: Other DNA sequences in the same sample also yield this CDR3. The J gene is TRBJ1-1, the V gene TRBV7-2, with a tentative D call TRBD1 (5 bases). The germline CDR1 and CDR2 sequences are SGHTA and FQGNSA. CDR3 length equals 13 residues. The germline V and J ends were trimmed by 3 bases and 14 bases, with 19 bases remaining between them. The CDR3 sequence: CASSLGGTPQAFF. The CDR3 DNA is TGTGCCAGCAGCTTGGGGGGAACCCCTCAGGCCTTCTTT.

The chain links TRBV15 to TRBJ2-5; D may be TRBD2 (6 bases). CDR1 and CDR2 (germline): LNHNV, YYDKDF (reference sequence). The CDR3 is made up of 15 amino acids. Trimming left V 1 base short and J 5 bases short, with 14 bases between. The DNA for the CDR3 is TGTGCCACCAGCAGAGCGGGAGACAAAGGGGAGACCCAGTACTTC. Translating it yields CATSRAGDKGETQYF.

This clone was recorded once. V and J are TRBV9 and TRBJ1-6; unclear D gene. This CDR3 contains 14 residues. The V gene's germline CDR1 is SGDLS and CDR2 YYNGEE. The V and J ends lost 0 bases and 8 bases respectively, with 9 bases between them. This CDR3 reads CASSVDAGDSPLHF. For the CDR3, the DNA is TGTGCCAGCAGCGTAGACGCAGGAGATTCACCCCTCCACTTT.

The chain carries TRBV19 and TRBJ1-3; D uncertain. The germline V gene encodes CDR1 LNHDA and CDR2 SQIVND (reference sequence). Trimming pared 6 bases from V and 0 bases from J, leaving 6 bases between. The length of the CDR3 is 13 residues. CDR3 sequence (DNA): TGTGCCAGTAGCCCGAGCTCTGGAAACACCATATATTTT. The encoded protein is CASSPSSGNTIYF.

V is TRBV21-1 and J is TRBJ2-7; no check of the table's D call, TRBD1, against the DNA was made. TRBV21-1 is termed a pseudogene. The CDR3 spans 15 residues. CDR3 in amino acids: CASSKPGQDSYEQYF. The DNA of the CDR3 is TGTGCCAGCAGCAAACCCGGACAGGACTCCTACGAGCAGTACTTC.

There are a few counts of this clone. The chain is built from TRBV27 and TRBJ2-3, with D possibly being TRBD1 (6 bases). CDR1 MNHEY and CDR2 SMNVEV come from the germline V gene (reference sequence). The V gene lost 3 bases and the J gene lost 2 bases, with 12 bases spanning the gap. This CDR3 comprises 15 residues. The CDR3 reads CASSFIRGPTDTQYF. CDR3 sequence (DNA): TGTGCCAGCAGTTTCATCAGGGGACCCACAGATACGCAGTATTTT.

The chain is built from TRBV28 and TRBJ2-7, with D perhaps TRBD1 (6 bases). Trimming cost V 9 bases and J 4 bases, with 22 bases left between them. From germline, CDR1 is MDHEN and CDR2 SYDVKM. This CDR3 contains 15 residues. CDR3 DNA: TGTGCCAGTCTGTGGGCCCGGGACACCTCTTACGAGCAGTACTTC. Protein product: CASLWARDTSYEQYF.

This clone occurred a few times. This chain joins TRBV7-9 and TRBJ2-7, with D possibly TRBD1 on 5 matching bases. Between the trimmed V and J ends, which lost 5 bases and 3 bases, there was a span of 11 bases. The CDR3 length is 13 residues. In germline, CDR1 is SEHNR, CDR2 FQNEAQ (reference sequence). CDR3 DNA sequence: TGTGCCAGCAGCCTAGAGACAGTCTACGAGCAGTACTTC. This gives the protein CASSLETVYEQYF.

CDR3 amino acids: CASSPEGRGNEQYF. Written as DNA, the CDR3 is TGTGCCAGCAGCCCCGAGGGCAGGGGGAACGAGCAGTACTTC. V usage is TRBV7-3 and J usage is TRBJ2-7, with 7 bases matching TRBD1. Germline CDR1 SGHTA, CDR2 FQGTGA. The CDR3 totals 14 residues. With V trimmed by 5 bases and J by 5 bases, 9 bases remained unmatched. The entire variable domain, with the rest obtained from reference TRBV7-3 and TRBJ2-7, is as follows: GAGVSQTPSNKVTEKGKYVELRCDPISGHTALYWYRQSLGQGPEFLIYFQGTGAADDSGLPNDRFFAVRPEGSVSTLKIQRTERGDSAVYLCASSPEGRGNEQYFGPGTRLTVT.

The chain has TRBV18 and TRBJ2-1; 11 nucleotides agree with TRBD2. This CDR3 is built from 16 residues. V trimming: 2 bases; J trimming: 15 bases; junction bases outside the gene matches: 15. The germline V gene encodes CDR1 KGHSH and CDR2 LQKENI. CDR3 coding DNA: TGTGCCAGCTCACCAGATGCTCCGGGACTAGCGGCTCCCAGGTTCTTC. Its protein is CASSPDAPGLAAPRFF.

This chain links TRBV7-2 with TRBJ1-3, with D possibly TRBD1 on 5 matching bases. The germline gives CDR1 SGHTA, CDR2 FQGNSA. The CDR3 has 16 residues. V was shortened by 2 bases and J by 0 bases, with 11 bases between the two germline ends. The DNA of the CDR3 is TGTGCCAGCAGCTTACAATGGGGGGACTCTGGAAACACCATATATTTT. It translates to CASSLQWGDSGNTIYF.

The chain's CDR3 is CASSLFFRANEKLFF. DNA for the CDR3: TGCGCCAGCAGCTTGTTCTTCCGGGCTAATGAAAAACTGTTTTTT. This chain links TRBV5-1 with TRBJ1-4; the D is unclear. There are 15 residues in the CDR3. Trimming shortened V by 1 base and J by 3 bases, and 10 bases separated the two germline ends. The germline gives CDR1 SGHRS, CDR2 YFSETQ.

For the CDR3, the DNA is TGTGCCAGCAGCCTGGGCCCAACCACCACCTACGAGCAGTACTTC. Its protein is CASSLGPTTTYEQYF. The chain links TRBV5-4 to TRBJ2-7; D gene uncertain. CDR3 length: 15 amino acids. Trimming pared 4 bases from V and 2 bases from J, leaving 16 bases between. The germline V gene has CDR1 SGHNT and CDR2 YYREEE (reference sequence).

The DNA of the CDR3 is TGTGCCAGCAAGACGGACCTCGGAAGCTCCTACGAGCAGTACTTC. Translating it yields CASKTDLGSSYEQYF. The chain carries TRBV6-1 and TRBJ2-7; no clear D. The V end was cut by 7 bases, the J end by 0 bases, with 16 bases between. Germline CDR1 and CDR2: MNHNS and SASEGT. The CDR3 spans 15 residues.

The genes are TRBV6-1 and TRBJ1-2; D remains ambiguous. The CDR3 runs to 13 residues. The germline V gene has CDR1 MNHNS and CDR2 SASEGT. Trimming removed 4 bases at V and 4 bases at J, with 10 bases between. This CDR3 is CASSVITAYGYTF. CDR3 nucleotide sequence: TGTGCCAGCAGTGTGATAACCGCCTATGGCTACACCTTC.

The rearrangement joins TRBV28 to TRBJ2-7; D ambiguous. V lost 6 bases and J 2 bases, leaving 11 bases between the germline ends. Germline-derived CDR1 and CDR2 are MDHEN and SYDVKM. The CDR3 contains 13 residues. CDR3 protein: CASRLVNAYEQYF. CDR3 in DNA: TGTGCCAGCAGGCTGGTTAATGCCTACGAGCAGTACTTC. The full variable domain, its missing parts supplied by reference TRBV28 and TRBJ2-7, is DVKVTQSSRYLVKRTGEKVFLECVQDMDHENMFWYRQDPGLGLRLIYFSYDVKMKEKGDIPEGYSVSREKKERFSLILESASTNQTSMYLCASRLVNAYEQYFGPGTRLTVT.

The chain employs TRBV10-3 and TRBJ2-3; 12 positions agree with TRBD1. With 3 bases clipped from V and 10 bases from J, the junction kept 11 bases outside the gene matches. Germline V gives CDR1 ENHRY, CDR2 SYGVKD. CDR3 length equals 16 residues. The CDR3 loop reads CAISEPGQGAKVSQYF. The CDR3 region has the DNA TGTGCCATCAGTGAACCGGGACAGGGGGCTAAAGTCTCGCAGTATTTT.

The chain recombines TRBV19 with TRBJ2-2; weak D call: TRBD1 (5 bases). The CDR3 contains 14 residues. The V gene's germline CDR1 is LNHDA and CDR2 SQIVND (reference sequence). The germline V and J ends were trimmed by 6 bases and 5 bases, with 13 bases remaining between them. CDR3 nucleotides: TGTGCCAGTAGGCTAATTGGGGCGACCGGGGAGCTGTTTTTT. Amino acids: CASRLIGATGELFF. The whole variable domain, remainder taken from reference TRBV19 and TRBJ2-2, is DGGITQSPKYLFRKEGQNVTLSCEQNLNHDAMYWYRQDPGQGLRLIYYSQIVNDFQKGDIAEGYSVSREKKESFPLTVTSAQKNPTAFYLCASRLIGATGELFFGEGSRLTVL.

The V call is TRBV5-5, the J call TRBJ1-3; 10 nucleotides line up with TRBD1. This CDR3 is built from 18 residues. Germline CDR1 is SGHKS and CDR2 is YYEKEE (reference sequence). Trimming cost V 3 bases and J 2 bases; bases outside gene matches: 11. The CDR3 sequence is CASSYKRQGAITGNTIYF. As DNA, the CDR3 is TGTGCCAGCAGCTACAAGAGACAGGGGGCTATCACTGGAAACACCATATATTTT.

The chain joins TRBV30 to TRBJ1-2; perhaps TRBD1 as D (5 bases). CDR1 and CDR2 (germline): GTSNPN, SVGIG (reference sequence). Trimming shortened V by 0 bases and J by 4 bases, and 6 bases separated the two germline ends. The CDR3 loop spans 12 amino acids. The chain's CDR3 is CAWSVDSYGYTF. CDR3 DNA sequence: TGTGCCTGGAGTGTCGACAGCTATGGCTACACCTTC. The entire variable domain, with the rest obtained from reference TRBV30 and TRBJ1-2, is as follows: SQTIHQWPATLVQPVGSPLSLECTVEGTSNPNLYWYRQAAGRGLQLLFYSVGIGQISSEVPQNLSASRPQDRQFILSSKKLLLSDSGFYLCAWSVDSYGYTFGSGTRLTVV.